This T cell receptor (beta chain) was recovered during a study of T cell responses to AZD1222 COVID-19 vaccine. Concerning this clone: Its antigen remains unknown.

Only in-frame clones appear in the TCRdb table, and some are missing; sequencing was by immunoSEQ multiplex PCR. The sample comprises some 170,000 clones, about nine tenths of which are singletons, and 4% to 4.5% rests with the top ten. Deletions cut 4 bases from V and 0 bases from J, with 5 bases between. Germline CDR1 is SGHRS and CDR2 is YFSETQ. The CDR3 covers 14 residues. Study-level results: Without day 14 samples, only post-peak T cell repertoires were studied. Spike-specific TCR repertoires showed rising breadth and depth after two AZD1222 doses. Reportedly, nearly half the spike-specific TCRs target unmutated variant regions.

The rearrangement joins TRBV5-1 to TRBJ2-6, with D hard to call. This TCR came from an adult who received the MenACWY meningococcal vaccine as a control. The sequenced sample was peripheral blood, obtained 28 days after the second dose of the MenACWY control vaccine. Here the CDR3 DNA reads TGCGCCAGCAGCCCCTACTCTGGGGCCAACGTCCTGACTTTC. It translates to CASSPYSGANVLTF.